This T cell receptor (beta chain) comes out of a study of beta chain features in type 1 diabetes. Looked up from germline, CDR1 is SGHTA and CDR2 is FQGTGA. The CDR3 contains 19 residues. The junction had 12 bases not matched to a gene; V was cut back by 3 bases and J by 3 bases. What was sequenced were expressed TCRB transcripts, since all of the isolated RNA had been reverse transcribed. Clones were read by immunoSEQ multiplex PCR, and TCRdb kept only the in-frame ones, dropping some. This table holds about 320,000 clones, about 15% found once. The sample comprised central memory CD4+ T cells from blood. The chain has TRBV7-3 and TRBJ2-3, with 13 bases identical to TRBD2. The source is a man aged 25 to 40 in good health. CDR3 sequence reads: CASSFGLAGAAGVTDTQYF. The CDR3 DNA reads as TGTGCCAGCAGCTTCGGACTAGCGGGAGCCGCAGGGGTAACAGATACGCAGTATTTT.